The 32 T cell receptor beta chains reported below all come from one sample, sequenced in a study of T-cell memory formation after mild COVID-19. TCRdb re-analysed the 5' RACE reads in MiXCR, keeping a single row per CDR3 protein. This sample has 350,000 to 450,000 distinct CDR3 sequences, with roughly 26% found just once. Input material: PBMCs or a T cell subset sorted from them (not recorded which). Every receptor here comes from an adult woman who had mild COVID-19 (a few samples of this study predate the infection). Cell type and time point are not known.

V usage is TRBV3-1 and J usage is TRBJ2-2; TRBD1 might be the D (5 bases). Germline V gives CDR1 LGHDT, CDR2 YNNKEL (reference sequence). This CDR3 spans 12 amino acids. Trimming took off 4 bases at V and 6 bases at J, with 6 bases between the two ends. CDR3 sequence: CASSPGSGELFF. Here the CDR3 DNA reads TGTGCCAGCAGCCCAGGGTCCGGGGAGCTGTTTTTT.

V gene TRBV27 combines with J gene TRBJ2-7, with a weak D call TRBD2 (6 bases). The germline V gene encodes CDR1 MNHEY and CDR2 SMNVEV (reference sequence). This CDR3 contains 13 residues. Trimming took 3 bases from V and 3 from J, leaving 9 bases between them. The CDR3 sequence: CASSFDGSYEQYF. The CDR3 coding sequence is TGTGCCAGCAGTTTCGACGGGAGCTACGAGCAGTACTTC.

This clonotype was detected a few times. The rearrangement uses TRBV9 and TRBJ2-1; possible D gene TRBD2, 5 bases. Germline CDR1 reads SGDLS; CDR2 reads YYNGEE. There are 14 residues in the CDR3. Deletions cut 4 bases from V and 5 bases from J, with 13 bases between. The CDR3 protein is CASSPSLVHNEQFF. The CDR3, as DNA: TGTGCCAGCAGCCCTAGCCTCGTCCACAATGAGCAGTTCTTC. The full variable domain, its missing parts supplied by reference TRBV9 and TRBJ2-1, is DSGVTQTPKHLITATGQRVTLRCSPRSGDLSVYWYQQSLDQGLQFLIQYYNGEERAKGNILERFSAQQFPDLHSELNLSSLELGDSALYFCASSPSLVHNEQFFGPGTRLTVL.

CDR3 sequence: CASSVTSGIGGEQFF. DNA for the CDR3: TGTGCCAGTAGCGTGACTAGCGGGATCGGTGGTGAGCAGTTCTTC. V usage is TRBV19 and J usage is TRBJ2-1; TRBD2 matches 11 bases. The V gene end was trimmed by 6 bases and the J gene end by 9 bases; junction bases not matched to a gene: 10. Germline V lookup: CDR1 LNHDA, CDR2 SQIVND (reference sequence). The length of the CDR3 is 15 residues.

Only a few counts were recorded for this clonotype. For the CDR3, the DNA is TGTGCCAGCAGCGCGCATGCGGGGTCCTCCTCTGGAAACACCATATATTTT. Translated: CASSAHAGSSSGNTIYF. The rearrangement uses TRBV9 and TRBJ1-3; D unresolved. Per the germline V gene, CDR1 is SGDLS and CDR2 is YYNGEE. The V and J ends lost 3 bases and 0 bases respectively, with 16 bases between them. The CDR3 length is 17 residues.

The chain uses TRBV7-9 and TRBJ2-1; possible D gene TRBD2, 7 bases. CDR1 and CDR2 from the germline V gene are SEHNR and FQNEAQ (reference sequence). V was trimmed by 3 bases and J by 6 bases, leaving 15 bases between them. The CDR3 consists of 15 residues. CDR3 DNA sequence: TGTGCCAGCAGCTTGGAGGGGGGGGCCTTCAATGAGCAGTTCTTC. It translates to CASSLEGGAFNEQFF.

In its sample, this clonotype was seen many times. The V and J genes are TRBV30 and TRBJ2-1; D might be TRBD2 (6 bases). CDR1 and CDR2 (germline): GTSNPN, SVGIG (reference sequence). CDR3 size: 10 residues. The CDR3 sequence is CAAGSDEQFF. DNA of the CDR3: TGTGCGGCGGGAAGTGATGAGCAGTTCTTC. The full variable domain, completed using reference TRBV30 and TRBJ2-1, is SQTIHQWPATLVQPVGSPLSLECTVEGTSNPNLYWYRQAAGRGLQLLFYSVGIGQISSEVPQNLSASRPQDRQFILSSKKLLLSDSGFYLCAAGSDEQFFGPGTRLTVL.

The rearrangement links TRBV10-3 to TRBJ2-3; D gene unclear. The CDR3 is 16 amino acids. With 6 bases removed from V and 5 bases from J, the gap between germline ends came to 21 bases. Per the germline V gene, CDR1 is ENHRY and CDR2 is SYGVKD. CDR3 sequence reads: CAISDRLYQNQDTQYF. Written as DNA, the CDR3 is TGTGCCATCAGCGACCGGCTCTACCAAAACCAAGATACGCAGTATTTT.

The sample holds one count of this clonotype. The V call is TRBV20-1, the J call TRBJ1-5, with 7 bases fitting TRBD1. The CDR3 is made up of 16 amino acids. From germline, CDR1 is DFQATT and CDR2 SNEGSKA (reference sequence). With V trimmed by 3 bases and J by 5 bases, 13 bases remained unmatched. The CDR3 nucleotides are TGCAGTGCTAGCCGGTCGGACAGGAGGGGCGATCAGCCCCAGCATTTT. Protein product: CSASRSDRRGDQPQHF.

The chain couples TRBV20-1 to TRBJ2-1, with 9 bases that match TRBD2. The ends lost 3 bases at V and 4 bases at J; junction bases unmatched: 7. The CDR3 spans 15 residues. Germline V CDR1 and CDR2: DFQATT, SNEGSKA (reference sequence). The CDR3 DNA sequence: TGCAGTGCTAGCTTAGCGGGAGCTATTTACAATGAGCAGTTCTTC. Translated, it gives CSASLAGAIYNEQFF.

This clonotype was counted a few times. This sequence joins TRBV6-2 or TRBV6-3 and TRBJ1-5; no clear D. Trimming took off 6 bases at V and 6 bases at J, with 15 bases between the two ends. The germline V gene has CDR1 MNHEY and CDR2 SVGEGT. This CDR3 is 14 amino acids long. CDR3 protein: CASSNIKWGQPQHF. DNA for the CDR3: TGTGCCAGCAGCAACATCAAGTGGGGTCAGCCCCAGCATTTT.

This clonotype was observed a handful of times. The V call is TRBV11-2, the J call TRBJ2-7; no reliable D call. The CDR3 has 14 amino acids. The germline CDR1 and CDR2 sequences are SGHAT and FQNNGV. V lost 1 base and J lost 0, with 7 bases in between. In DNA form, the CDR3 reads TGTGCCAGCAGCTTAGTGACGGTCTCCTACGAGCAGTACTTC. Amino acids: CASSLVTVSYEQYF.

This clonotype occurred many times. The V and J genes are TRBV5-1 and TRBJ1-2; no reliable D call. Trimming left V 0 bases short and J 8 bases short, with 14 bases between. Germline V gene data show CDR1 as SGHRS and CDR2 as YFSETQ. There are 14 residues in the CDR3. The CDR3 nucleotides are TGCGCCAGCAGCTTGGATTCGCAGGTTGAGGGCTACACCTTC. Translated: CASSLDSQVEGYTF.

The chain carries TRBV28 and TRBJ2-1; 9 nucleotides match TRBD2. This CDR3 contains 13 residues. V was pared by 7 bases and J by 9 bases, with 7 bases of the junction left unmatched. Germline values: CDR1 MDHEN, CDR2 SYDVKM. CDR3 protein: CASNGLAFGEQFF. In DNA form, the CDR3 reads TGTGCCAGCAACGGACTAGCGTTTGGTGAGCAGTTCTTC.

This clonotype was counted a few times. The J gene is TRBJ2-7, the V gene TRBV7-9; D tentatively reads TRBD1 or TRBD2 (5 bases each). In germline, CDR1 is SEHNR, CDR2 FQNEAQ (reference sequence). This CDR3 region has 13 residues. The V gene lost 7 bases and the J gene lost 2 bases, with 12 bases spanning the gap. The DNA of the CDR3 is TGTGCCAGCATTGCTCTGGGGGCCTACGAGCAGTACTTC. Translated: CASIALGAYEQYF.

This clonotype was detected only a few times. This rearrangement joins TRBV7-9 to TRBJ1-6; possible D gene TRBD1, 5 bases. Germline assignment: CDR1 SEHNR and CDR2 FQNEAQ (reference sequence). This CDR3 has 12 amino acids. The ends were cut back, 5 bases at V and 11 bases at J, with 10 bases in the middle. The CDR3 sequence is CASSLGVAPLHF. As DNA, the CDR3 is TGTGCCAGCAGCCTAGGGGTGGCACCCCTCCACTTT. The whole variable domain, filled in from reference TRBV7-9 and TRBJ1-6, reads DTGVSQNPRHKITKRGQNVTFRCDPISEHNRLYWYRQTLGQGPEFLTYFQNEAQLEKSRLLSDRFSAERPKGSFSTLEIQRTEQGDSAMYLCASSLGVAPLHFGNGTRLTVT.

In its sample, this clonotype was seen a few times. The rearrangement uses TRBV7-2 and TRBJ2-7; TRBD2 matches at 9 bases. The germline V gene has CDR1 SGHTA and CDR2 FQGNSA. The V and J ends lost 3 bases and 8 bases, in that order; junction bases with no gene match: 8. This CDR3 region has 14 residues. The CDR3 is CASSFGLASLKQYF. In DNA, the CDR3 is TGTGCCAGCAGCTTCGGACTAGCGAGCCTCAAGCAGTACTTC.

The chain joins TRBV3-1 to TRBJ2-6, with D uncertain. CDR3 length: 14 amino acids. Trimming removed 0 bases at V and 2 bases at J, with 2 bases between. Germline CDR1 LGHDT, CDR2 YNNKEL (reference sequence). As DNA, the CDR3 is TGTGCCAGCAGCCAAGATACTGGGGCCAACGTCCTGACTTTC. It encodes CASSQDTGANVLTF.

This clonotype turned up a few times. The chain is built from TRBV29-1 and TRBJ1-1; D is possibly TRBD1 (5 bases). CDR1 SQVTM and CDR2 ANQGSEA come from the germline V gene. The V end was cut by 2 bases, the J end by 5 bases, with 15 bases between. The CDR3 length is 14 residues. CDR3 protein: CSVERYQGGTEAFF. The CDR3 nucleotides read TGCAGCGTTGAACGTTACCAGGGTGGAACTGAAGCTTTCTTT. The variable domain in full, completed from reference TRBV29-1 and TRBJ1-1, reads SAVISQKPSRDICQRGTSLTIQCQVDSQVTMMFWYRQQPGQSLTLIATANQGSEATYESGFVIDKFPISRPNLTFSTLTVSNMSPEDSSIYLCSVERYQGGTEAFFGQGTRLTVV.

This chain joins TRBV7-3 and TRBJ2-5, with TRBD1 matching over 12 bases. Trimming removed 5 bases from V and 4 bases from J; junction bases left unmatched: 11. CDR3 length equals 17 residues. CDR1 is SGHTA and CDR2 is FQGTGA in the germline V gene. The CDR3 here is CASSQMGTGGLRETQYF. CDR3 nucleotides: TGTGCCAGCAGCCAAATGGGGACAGGGGGCCTGAGAGAGACCCAGTACTTC.

The genes are TRBV2 and TRBJ2-5; 8 bases line up with TRBD2. J gave up 4 bases and V 3 bases, and 7 bases lay outside the gene matches. The germline CDR1 and CDR2 sequences are SNHLY and FYNNEI. CDR3 length: 15 residues. The CDR3 bases are TGTGCCAGCAGTGAGGTAGCGGGAAGTGGAGAGACCCAGTACTTC. Protein sequence: CASSEVAGSGETQYF.

This rearrangement joins TRBV20-1 to TRBJ2-5; TRBD1 matches at 7 bases. V shed 3 bases, J shed 5 bases, and the junction held 9 bases outside the gene matches. The germline CDR1 and CDR2 sequences are DFQATT and SNEGSKA (reference sequence). The CDR3 covers 14 residues. In nucleotides, the CDR3 is TGCAGTGCTAGGGGCACAGGGGATTGGGAGACCCAGTACTTC. The encoded protein is CSARGTGDWETQYF.

The rearrangement joins TRBV7-3 to TRBJ1-1; 9 bases map to TRBD1. Germline CDR1 is SGHTA and CDR2 is FQGTGA. The CDR3 sequence is 16 residues long. J lost 5 bases, V lost 1 base, and 8 bases had no gene match. This CDR3 is CASSLNAPGQGTEAFF. In DNA form, the CDR3 reads TGTGCCAGCAGCTTAAACGCCCCGGGACAGGGTACTGAAGCTTTCTTT.

The V gene is TRBV12-3 or TRBV12-4, the J gene TRBJ1-2, with TRBD1 matching over 7 bases. With 7 bases clipped from V and 0 bases from J, the junction kept 5 bases outside the gene matches. The length of the CDR3 is 14 residues. The CDR3 sequence is CASTLGTANYGYTF. The CDR3 bases are TGTGCCAGCACTCTCGGGACAGCTAACTATGGCTACACCTTC.

This clonotype appeared a few times. The rearrangement uses TRBV7-9 and TRBJ1-4, with TRBD1 as a possible D gene (6 bases). The CDR3 sequence is 15 residues long. Between the trimmed V and J ends, which lost 5 bases and 0 bases, there was a span of 10 bases. Germline V gene sequence: CDR1 SEHNR, CDR2 FQNEAQ (reference sequence). CDR3 coding DNA: TGTGCCAGCAGCAGACAGGAAACAACTAATGAAAAACTGTTTTTT. It yields the protein CASSRQETTNEKLFF.

The V and J genes are TRBV27 and TRBJ2-7, with 8 nucleotides matching TRBD1. Germline V CDR1 and CDR2: MNHEY, SMNVEV (reference sequence). The CDR3 contains 16 residues. The trim removed 4 bases at V and 3 bases at J, leaving 11 bases unmatched. CDR3 sequence: CASSWTHPTGGYEQYF. The DNA for the CDR3 is TGTGCCAGCAGTTGGACGCATCCCACAGGGGGCTACGAGCAGTACTTC.

The table lists this clonotype with a few counts. This rearrangement joins TRBV12-3 or TRBV12-4 to TRBJ2-5, with TRBD2 identical over 14 bases. CDR3 length: 16 amino acids. V lost 5 bases to trimming and J lost 7 bases; unmatched junction nucleotides: 9. In DNA, the CDR3 is TGTGCCAGCAGTGCCTCTGCTGGACTAGCGGGAGGGACCCAGTACTTC. Translated, it gives CASSASAGLAGGTQYF.

Only a few counts were recorded for this clonotype. V and J are TRBV7-9 and TRBJ2-1, with D unclear. V dropped 4 bases and J dropped 6 bases, with 7 bases sitting between them. This CDR3 comprises 12 residues. The germline V gene has CDR1 SEHNR and CDR2 FQNEAQ (reference sequence). CDR3 in amino acids: CASSYPLNEQFF. The CDR3 DNA reads as TGTGCCAGCAGCTATCCTCTCAATGAGCAGTTCTTC.

The chain couples TRBV15 to TRBJ1-5, with TRBD1 as a possible D gene (6 bases). The V end was cut by 5 bases, the J end by 11 bases, with 19 bases between. This CDR3 has 14 amino acids. Germline-derived CDR1 and CDR2 are LNHNV and YYDKDF (reference sequence). CDR3 sequence reads: CATSPRDTARSQHF. DNA for the CDR3: TGTGCCACCAGCCCCCGGGACACGGCCCGGTCCCAGCATTTT.

CDR3 sequence reads: CATSDSPRAGQSYEQYF. CDR3 bases: TGTGCCACCAGTGACTCCCCCCGGGCGGGACAATCCTACGAGCAGTACTTC. This chain connects TRBV24-1 to TRBJ2-7; D is perhaps TRBD1 or TRBD2 (6 bases each). The CDR3 covers 17 residues. Germline-derived CDR1 and CDR2 are KGHDR and SFDVKD. V lost 4 bases and J 1 base, leaving 19 bases between the germline ends.

The gene calls are TRBV6-5 and TRBJ1-3; TRBD1 matches 7 bases. Trimming cost V 5 bases and J 3 bases; bases outside gene matches: 1. Germline V CDR1 and CDR2: MNHEY, SVGAGI. CDR3 length equals 13 residues. The CDR3 DNA sequence: TGTGCCAGCAGTGCAGGGGGTGGAAACACCATATATTTT. Translated, it gives CASSAGGGNTIYF.

The genes are TRBV20-1 and TRBJ2-2, with TRBD1 matching over 10 bases. The CDR3 is 15 residues long. From germline, CDR1 is DFQATT and CDR2 SNEGSKA (reference sequence). With V trimmed by 5 bases and J by 3 bases, 6 bases remained unmatched. Here the CDR3 reads CSALVTGGYTGELFF. CDR3 nucleotides: TGCAGTGCTTTAGTGACAGGGGGCTACACCGGGGAGCTGTTTTTT.